This is a list of T cell receptor beta chains from one sample in a study of early stage breast cancer tumors. Libraries were prepared by immunoSEQ multiplex PCR; TCRdb keeps only in-frame clonotypes and omits some of them. The sample includes roughly 20,000 clones, around 80% seen only once; the top ten take more than 1.5%. Sequenced sample: blood. The receptors here all came from an older person with breast cancer. Both conserved end residues are part of each CDR3. The D gene is left open where the match is weak. Clone size is shown for a subset of rows, as once, few, many or a class of expanded clone.

d_gene,v_gene,j_gene,abundance,CDR3nt,CDR3aa
NA,TRBV7-9,TRBJ2-5,once,TGTGCCAGCAGCTCCGGACAGCCGGGCCAAGAGACCCAGTACTTC,CASSSGQPGQETQYF
TRBD1,TRBV6-5,TRBJ2-7,once,TGTGCCAGCAGTTCCGACGGGACAGGGCCCGCCTACGAGCAGTACTTC,CASSSDGTGPAYEQYF
NA,TRBV7-6,TRBJ1-1,NA,TGTGCCAGCAGCCGGACGGCCGGGGGAACTGAAGCTTTCTTT,CASSRTAGGTEAFF
NA,TRBV19,TRBJ1-2,NA,TGTGCCAGTAGTATTGGGACACCCATAACGGGGGGCTACACCTTC,CASSIGTPITGGYTF
TRBD1,TRBV25-1,TRBJ1-1,NA,TGTGCCAGTCTTAGGGGGCCCGGAACTGAAGCTTTCTTT,CASLRGPGTEAFF
TRBD2,TRBV7-9,TRBJ2-1,NA,TGTGCCAGCAGTTTTAGCGGGGGCAATGAGCAGTTCTTC,CASSFSGGNEQFF
NA,TRBV5-6,TRBJ2-7,once,TGTGCCAGCAGCTTCTTTCAGGGCTACGAGCAGTACTTC,CASSFFQGYEQYF
TRBD1,TRBV5-1,TRBJ2-7,once,TGCGCCAGCAGTCTTTACTCCGGGACAGGGTTACCCGAGCAGTACTTC,CASSLYSGTGLPEQYF
TRBD2,TRBV2,TRBJ2-5,NA,TGTGCCAGCAAAACGGGGACTAGCGAAGAGACCCAGTACTTC,CASKTGTSEETQYF
TRBD1,TRBV5-1,TRBJ1-2,NA,TGCGCCAGCAGCTTACCGGGACAGGGGGTAATCTATGGCTACACCTTC,CASSLPGQGVIYGYTF
TRBD1,TRBV6-1,TRBJ2-1,NA,TGTGCCAGCAAGCCAGGGACAGGGGGTCTTAATGAGCAGTTCTTC,CASKPGTGGLNEQFF
TRBD2,TRBV4-2,TRBJ2-7,NA,TGTGCCAGCAGCCAAGGGACTAGCGGGGGCCCACCCTACGAGCAGTACTTC,CASSQGTSGGPPYEQYF